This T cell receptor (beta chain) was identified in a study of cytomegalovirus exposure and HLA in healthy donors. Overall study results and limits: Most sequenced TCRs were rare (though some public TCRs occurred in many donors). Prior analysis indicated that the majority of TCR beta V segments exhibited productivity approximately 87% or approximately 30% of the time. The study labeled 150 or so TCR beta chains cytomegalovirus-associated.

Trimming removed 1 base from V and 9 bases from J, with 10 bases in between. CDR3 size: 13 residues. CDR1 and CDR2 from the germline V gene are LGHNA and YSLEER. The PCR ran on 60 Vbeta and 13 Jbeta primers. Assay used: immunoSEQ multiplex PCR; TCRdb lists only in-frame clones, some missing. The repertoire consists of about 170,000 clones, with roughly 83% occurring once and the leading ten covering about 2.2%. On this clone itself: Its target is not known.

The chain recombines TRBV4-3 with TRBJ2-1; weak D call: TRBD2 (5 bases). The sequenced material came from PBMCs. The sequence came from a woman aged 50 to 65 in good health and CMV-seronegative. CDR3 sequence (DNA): TGCGCCAGCAGCCAAGGACACCGGGGTGAGCAGTTCTTC. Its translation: CASSQGHRGEQFF.